This T cell receptor beta chain was retrieved from a study of early T cells in non-severe SARS-CoV-2 infection. A single record per CDR3 protein comes from TCRdb applying MiXCR to the 5' RACE reads. The table has about 62,000 distinct CDR3 sequences, roughly a tenth seen once; the top ten hold over 1%. The CDR3 extends over 13 amino acids. Germline CDR1 DFQATT, CDR2 SNEGSKA (reference sequence). After removal of 6 bases from V and 0 bases from J, the junction contained 5 bases not matched to a gene. V usage is TRBV20-1 and J usage is TRBJ2-7; TRBD1 agrees at 7 bases. The sequenced sample consisted of whole blood. This sequence originates from an adult who was a healthcare worker with PCR-confirmed SARS-CoV-2 infection or an uninfected control (not recorded which). CDR3 loop: CSARDSSSYEQYV. The CDR3 DNA reads TGCAGTGCCCGGGACAGTAGCTCCTACGAGCAGTACGTC.